One sample yielded the 30 T cell receptor beta chains listed below, sequenced in a study of blood T cell repertoires in COVID-19. Using immunoSEQ multiplex PCR, the repertoire was profiled, and TCRdb retains in-frame clones only, with some absent. The profile shows around 300,000 clones, about 90% of them singletons. What was sequenced was PBMCs or T cells enriched from blood (not recorded which). These receptors originate from a woman younger than 30 with acute COVID-19.

The chain is built from TRBV10-2 and TRBJ2-1; 9 positions agree with TRBD2. The CDR3 is 14 amino acids. The V gene's germline CDR1 is WSHSY and CDR2 SAAADI. J lost 9 bases, V lost 7 bases, and 10 bases had no gene match. For the CDR3, the DNA is TGCGCCAGCATACCTAGCGGGAAGAGGGGTGAGCAGTTCTTC. This sequence encodes CASIPSGKRGEQFF.

The chain carries TRBV6-4 and TRBJ2-1; 10 bases align to TRBD1. The germline gives CDR1 MRHNA, CDR2 SNTAGT. Trimming at V came to 2 bases and at J to 7 bases, leaving 8 bases not matched to a gene. The CDR3 runs to 16 residues. The chain's CDR3 is CASSDTGTGDRNEQFF. The CDR3 region has the DNA TGTGCCAGCAGTGACACCGGGACAGGGGATAGAAATGAGCAGTTCTTC.

V gene TRBV7-9 combines with J gene TRBJ2-2, with a tentative D call TRBD2 (5 bases). Germline V gene lookup returns CDR1 SEHNR and CDR2 FQNEAQ (reference sequence). Deletions cut 0 bases from V and 5 bases from J, with 13 bases between. The CDR3 extends over 16 amino acids. CDR3 amino acids: CASSLAPSSDTGELFF. CDR3 DNA sequence: TGTGCCAGCAGCTTAGCGCCTAGCTCGGATACCGGGGAGCTGTTTTTT.

This clone was observed a single time. This chain links TRBV5-1 with TRBJ2-7; 9 bases fit TRBD1. The junction had 13 bases not matched to a gene; V was cut back by 5 bases and J by 7 bases. Looked up from germline, CDR1 is SGHRS and CDR2 is YFSETQ. The CDR3 loop spans 15 amino acids. The CDR3 loop reads CASSSHRGPYEEQYF. In nucleotides, the CDR3 is TGCGCCAGCAGTTCGCACAGGGGGCCATATGAGGAGCAGTACTTC. Variable domain in full (rest from reference TRBV5-1 and TRBJ2-7): KAGVTQTPRYLIKTRGQQVTLSCSPISGHRSVSWYQQTPGQGLQFLFEYFSETQRNKGNFPGRFSGRQFSNSRSEMNVSTLELGDSALYLCASSSHRGPYEEQYFGPGTRLTVT.

The CDR3 sequence is CASSTQGQGALNEQFF. The CDR3 nucleotides read TGTGCCAGCAGCACCCAAGGACAGGGGGCCCTAAATGAGCAGTTCTTC. V usage is TRBV7-2 and J usage is TRBJ2-1, with 11 bases aligning to TRBD1. The germline CDR1 and CDR2 sequences are SGHTA and FQGNSA. V dropped 5 bases and J dropped 7; count of bases not matched to a gene: 10. CDR3 length: 16 amino acids.

The chain employs TRBV6-5 and TRBJ2-5; TRBD1 matches 9 bases. The CDR3 is 13 residues long. J was trimmed by 2 bases and V by 6 bases; bases with no gene match: 1. CDR1 MNHEY and CDR2 SVGAGI come from the germline V gene. CDR3 amino acids: CASRGQGQETQYF. The CDR3, as DNA: TGTGCCAGCAGGGGACAGGGACAAGAGACCCAGTACTTC.

The gene calls are TRBV6-2 or TRBV6-3 and TRBJ2-7; TRBD2 matches 8 bases. CDR3 length: 17 residues. Trimming cost V 2 bases and J 5 bases; bases outside gene matches: 14. The germline CDR1 and CDR2 sequences are MNHEY and SVGEGT. This CDR3 is CASSYATSGAAPDEQYF. CDR3 DNA: TGTGCCAGCAGTTACGCTACTAGCGGAGCCGCTCCTGACGAGCAGTACTTC.

As DNA, the CDR3 is TGTGCCAGCAGCCAAAGGGGCAGGGGGGAGTTGGACACTGAAGCTTTCTTT. This sequence encodes CASSQRGRGELDTEAFF. This chain connects TRBV14 to TRBJ1-1, with TRBD1 matching 7 bases. The J segment lost 3 bases and the V segment lost 2 bases, leaving 12 bases of the junction unmatched. The CDR3 consists of 17 residues. Germline values: CDR1 SGHDN, CDR2 FVKESK.

This chain connects TRBV13 to TRBJ2-7; 7 nucleotides agree with TRBD2. Trimming removed 2 bases from V and 1 base from J; junction bases left unmatched: 2. The germline V gene encodes CDR1 PRHDT and CDR2 FYEKMQ (reference sequence). CDR3 length: 14 residues. The CDR3 DNA reads as TGTGCCAGCAGCTTAAGGCGGGGGTCCTACGAGCAGTACTTC. This codes for CASSLRRGSYEQYF.

This clone was seen just once. The rearrangement uses TRBV11-2 and TRBJ1-2; the match to TRBD1 covers 8 bases. Germline loops: CDR1 SGHAT, CDR2 FQNNGV. The CDR3 is 14 residues long. The trim removed 5 bases at V and 6 bases at J, leaving 8 bases unmatched. The CDR3 is CASSTWDRHDGYTF. CDR3 nucleotide sequence: TGTGCCAGCAGCACCTGGGACAGGCACGATGGCTACACCTTC.

This clone was observed a single time. This chain links TRBV7-8 with TRBJ1-1, with TRBD1 matching 7 bases. Germline V gene data show CDR1 as SGHVS and CDR2 as FQNEAQ. CDR3 length equals 16 residues. V shed 3 bases and J 6 bases; nucleotides not matched to a gene: 13. The CDR3 DNA reads as TGTGCCAGCAGCTTGGGGGACAGAATAGGGCGTGCTGAAGCTTTCTTT. Translation gives CASSLGDRIGRAEAFF.

The sample holds one count of this clone. The chain recombines TRBV28 with TRBJ1-1; TRBD1 matches at 8 bases. Unmatched junction bases numbered 5, after V lost 6 bases and J lost 5 bases. CDR1 is MDHEN and CDR2 is SYDVKM in the germline V gene. This CDR3 is 13 amino acids long. CDR3 DNA sequence: TGTGCCAGCAGGACAGGGGTCGGAACTGAAGCTTTCTTT. Translated, it gives CASRTGVGTEAFF.

This clone was picked up one time. The rearrangement links TRBV27 to TRBJ2-6; D is perhaps TRBD1 (6 bases). The CDR3 is 14 residues long. V was trimmed by 8 bases and J by 2 bases, leaving 10 bases between them. Germline lookup yields CDR1 MNHEY and CDR2 SMNVEV (reference sequence). The CDR3: CASRKGAGANVLTF. DNA for the CDR3: TGTGCCAGCCGAAAGGGGGCTGGGGCCAACGTCCTGACTTTC.

This chain uses TRBV11-2 with TRBJ2-1, with 7 bases lining up with TRBD2. Germline-derived CDR1 and CDR2 are SGHAT and FQNNGV. The junction had 6 bases not matched to a gene; V was cut back by 1 base and J by 0 bases. This CDR3 region has 17 residues. CDR3 nucleotide sequence: TGTGCCAGCAGCTTAGTGACGGGGGGAAGCTCCTACAATGAGCAGTTCTTC. Protein sequence: CASSLVTGGSSYNEQFF.

The V gene is TRBV9, the J gene TRBJ2-5; 8 bases map to TRBD1. V shed 0 bases and J 4 bases; nucleotides not matched to a gene: 5. The V gene's germline CDR1 is SGDLS and CDR2 YYNGEE. The CDR3 consists of 15 residues. The CDR3 region is CASSVGRGRGETQYF. The CDR3 coding sequence is TGTGCCAGCAGCGTAGGCAGGGGGCGCGGAGAGACCCAGTACTTC.

The genes are TRBV14 and TRBJ2-7; 8 bases match TRBD1. The V and J ends lost 1 base and 1 base, in that order; junction bases with no gene match: 9. Per germline, CDR1 SGHDN and CDR2 FVKESK. The CDR3 sequence is 17 residues long. The CDR3 DNA reads as TGTGCCAGCAGCCAAGCGGGACAGGCAACACTTTCCTACGAGCAGTACTTC. Protein product: CASSQAGQATLSYEQYF.

The chain carries TRBV3-1 (or the pseudogene TRBV3-2) and TRBJ1-1; 10 bases map to TRBD1. CDR3 length: 19 residues. Germline-derived CDR1 and CDR2 are LGHDT and YNNKEL (reference sequence). Unmatched junction bases numbered 15, after V lost 4 bases and J lost 1 base. The CDR3 protein is CASSPGQGSGRFRNTEAFF. The CDR3 nucleotides are TGTGCCAGCAGCCCGGGACAGGGGTCAGGAAGATTCCGGAACACTGAAGCTTTCTTT.

This sequence joins TRBV18 and TRBJ2-2, with 8 bases that match TRBD2. The V and J ends lost 2 bases and 2 bases, in that order; junction bases with no gene match: 10. The CDR3 has 18 amino acids. Per germline, CDR1 KGHSH and CDR2 LQKENI. Here the CDR3 DNA reads TGTGCCAGCTCACCAGGGCCTAGCGGGTTTATAAACACCGGGGAGCTGTTTTTT. This encodes CASSPGPSGFINTGELFF.

The V call is TRBV7-9, the J call TRBJ2-7, with D perhaps matching TRBD1 (6 bases). This CDR3 region has 15 residues. V was cut by 1 base and J by 2 bases, with 12 bases left in between. The germline CDR1 and CDR2 sequences are SEHNR and FQNEAQ (reference sequence). CDR3 nucleotide sequence: TGTGCCAGCAGCTTAGGGCAGGGGATAGCCTACGAGCAGTACTTC. Its protein product is CASSLGQGIAYEQYF.

J is TRBJ2-1 and V is TRBV7-2, with D tentatively TRBD2 (6 bases). Germline V CDR1 and CDR2: SGHTA, FQGNSA. This CDR3 has 15 residues. Trimming took off 0 bases at V and 6 bases at J, with 12 bases between the two ends. CDR3 region: CASSLALPSVNEQFF. The CDR3 bases are TGTGCCAGCAGCTTAGCTTTGCCTAGCGTCAATGAGCAGTTCTTC.

This clone was counted a few times. This rearrangement joins TRBV2 to TRBJ1-2; D call uncertain. Germline V gene lookup returns CDR1 SNHLY and CDR2 FYNNEI. The CDR3 has 12 amino acids. V lost 0 bases and J 7 bases, leaving 6 bases between the germline ends. The CDR3: CASSEAFVGYTF. In DNA, the CDR3 is TGTGCCAGCAGTGAAGCGTTCGTTGGCTACACCTTC.

V usage is TRBV6-5 and J usage is TRBJ1-1; TRBD1 is a possible D gene (5 bases). Trimming removed 5 bases from V and 7 bases from J, with 11 bases in between. The CDR3 runs 12 residues. Germline CDR1 reads MNHEY; CDR2 reads SVGAGI. The CDR3 sequence: CASSRGEGEAFF. The CDR3 bases are TGTGCCAGCAGTAGAGGGGAGGGTGAAGCTTTCTTT.

CDR3 nucleotides: TGTGCCAGCAACTCCCCTAGACCCGGGACTAATGAGCAGTTCTTC. Encoded protein: CASNSPRPGTNEQFF. V usage is TRBV7-9 and J usage is TRBJ2-1; weak D call: TRBD2 (6 bases). Trimming pared 7 bases from V and 7 bases from J, leaving 20 bases between. Germline values: CDR1 SEHNR, CDR2 FQNEAQ (reference sequence). The length of the CDR3 is 15 residues.

V usage is TRBV24-1 and J usage is TRBJ2-7, with TRBD2 matching over 10 bases. Trimming took 3 bases from V and 4 from J; bases not matched to a gene: 2. The germline gives CDR1 KGHDR, CDR2 SFDVKD. CDR3 size: 14 residues. The CDR3 here is CATSDGGLAYEQYF. As DNA, the CDR3 is TGTGCCACCAGTGATGGGGGACTAGCGTACGAGCAGTACTTC.

This chain joins TRBV7-9 and TRBJ1-4, with 10 bases matching TRBD1. Germline V gives CDR1 SEHNR, CDR2 FQNEAQ (reference sequence). V gave up 2 bases and J gave up 7 bases; unmatched junction bases: 4. The length of the CDR3 is 15 residues. CDR3 in amino acids: CASSLLTGGGEKLFF. CDR3 bases: TGTGCCAGCAGCTTATTGACAGGGGGCGGTGAAAAACTGTTTTTT.

The J gene is TRBJ1-3, the V gene TRBV28, with TRBD1 matching 7 bases. Germline CDR1 MDHEN, CDR2 SYDVKM. V lost 5 bases, J lost 4 bases, and 5 bases stayed unmatched. This CDR3 contains 14 residues. As DNA, the CDR3 is TGTGCCAGCAGTGCCTACAGGGGAGGAAACACCATATATTTT. Translation: CASSAYRGGNTIYF. Full variable domain (remainder filled in from reference TRBV28 and TRBJ1-3): DVKVTQSSRYLVKRTGEKVFLECVQDMDHENMFWYRQDPGLGLRLIYFSYDVKMKEKGDIPEGYSVSREKKERFSLILESASTNQTSMYLCASSAYRGGNTIYFGEGSWLTVV.

V usage is TRBV4-1 and J usage is TRBJ2-1; tentatively, D is TRBD1 (5 bases). The CDR3 extends over 14 amino acids. V was clipped by 3 bases and J by 6 bases, with 12 bases between them. Germline values: CDR1 MGHRA, CDR2 YSYEKL. CDR3 sequence (DNA): TGCGCCAGCAGCCACAGGGTCCTCGGCAATGAGCAGTTCTTC. Its protein product is CASSHRVLGNEQFF.

The CDR3 loop reads CASSATSGRSYEQYF. CDR3 nucleotide sequence: TGTGCCAGCTCAGCGACTAGCGGGAGGTCCTACGAGCAGTACTTC. This sequence joins TRBV18 and TRBJ2-7; 13 positions agree with TRBD2. In germline, CDR1 is KGHSH, CDR2 LQKENI. The ends lost 5 bases at V and 1 base at J; junction bases unmatched: 2. CDR3 length: 15 residues.

The V gene is TRBV14, the J gene TRBJ2-1; maybe TRBD2 (7 bases). Trimming took 4 bases from V and 1 from J, leaving 17 bases between them. Germline loops: CDR1 SGHDN, CDR2 FVKESK. The CDR3 is 17 amino acids. The CDR3 nucleotides read TGTGCCAGCAGCCTACCGACGGGGGGCGTTTCCTACAATGAGCAGTTCTTC. Protein product: CASSLPTGGVSYNEQFF. Full variable domain (missing parts from reference TRBV14 and TRBJ2-1): EAGVTQFPSHSVIEKGQTVTLRCDPISGHDNLYWYRRVMGKEIKFLLHFVKESKQDESGMPNNRFLAERTGGTYSTLKVQPAELEDSGVYFCASSLPTGGVSYNEQFFGPGTRLTVL.

The chain has TRBV19 and TRBJ1-1; 9 bases line up with TRBD1. J lost 0 bases, V lost 5 bases, and 10 bases had no gene match. The V gene's germline CDR1 is LNHDA and CDR2 SQIVND (reference sequence). The CDR3 totals 17 residues. CDR3 in amino acids: CASSAEDRGVMNTEAFF. In DNA, the CDR3 is TGTGCCAGTAGTGCCGAGGACAGGGGAGTAATGAACACTGAAGCTTTCTTT.